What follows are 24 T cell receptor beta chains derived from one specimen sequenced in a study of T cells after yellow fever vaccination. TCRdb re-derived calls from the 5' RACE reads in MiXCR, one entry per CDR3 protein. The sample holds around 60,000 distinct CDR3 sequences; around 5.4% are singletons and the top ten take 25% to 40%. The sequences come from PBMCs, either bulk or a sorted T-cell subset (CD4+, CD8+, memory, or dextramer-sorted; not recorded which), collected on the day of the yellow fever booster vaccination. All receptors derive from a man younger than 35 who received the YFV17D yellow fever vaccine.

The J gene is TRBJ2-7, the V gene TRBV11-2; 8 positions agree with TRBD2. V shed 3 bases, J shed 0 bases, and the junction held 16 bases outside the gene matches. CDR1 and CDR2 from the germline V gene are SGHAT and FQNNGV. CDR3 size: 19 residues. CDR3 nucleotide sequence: TGTGCCAGCAGCTTGGTGGGGATCATAGCGGGGTCCGGCTCCTACGAGCAGTACTTC. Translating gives CASSLVGIIAGSGSYEQYF.

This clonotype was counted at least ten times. The CDR3 sequence: CASSPTLHYGYTF. In nucleotides, the CDR3 is TGTGCCAGCAGTCCGACACTTCACTATGGCTACACCTTC. The chain uses TRBV12-3 or TRBV12-4 and TRBJ1-2; D is unresolved. The V end lost 5 bases, the J end lost 3 bases, and 10 bases lay between the germline ends. The CDR3 length is 13 residues.

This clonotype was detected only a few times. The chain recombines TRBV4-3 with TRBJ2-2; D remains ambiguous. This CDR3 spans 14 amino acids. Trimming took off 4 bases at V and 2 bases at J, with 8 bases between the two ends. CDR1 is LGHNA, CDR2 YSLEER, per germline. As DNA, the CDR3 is TGCGCCAGCAGCCTGGACCAAAACACCGGGGAGCTGTTTTTT. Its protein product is CASSLDQNTGELFF.

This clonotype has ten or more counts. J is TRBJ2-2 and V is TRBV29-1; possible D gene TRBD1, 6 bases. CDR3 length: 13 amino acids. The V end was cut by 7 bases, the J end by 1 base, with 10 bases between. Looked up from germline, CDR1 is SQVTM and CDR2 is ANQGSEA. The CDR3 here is CSGGTQNTGELFF. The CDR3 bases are TGCAGCGGTGGGACACAGAACACCGGGGAGCTGTTTTTT.

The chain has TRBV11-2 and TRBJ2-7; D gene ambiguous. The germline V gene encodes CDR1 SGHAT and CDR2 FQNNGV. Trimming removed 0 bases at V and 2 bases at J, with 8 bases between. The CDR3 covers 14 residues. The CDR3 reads CASSLDGPTYEQYF. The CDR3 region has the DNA TGTGCCAGCAGCTTAGACGGCCCCACCTACGAGCAGTACTTC.

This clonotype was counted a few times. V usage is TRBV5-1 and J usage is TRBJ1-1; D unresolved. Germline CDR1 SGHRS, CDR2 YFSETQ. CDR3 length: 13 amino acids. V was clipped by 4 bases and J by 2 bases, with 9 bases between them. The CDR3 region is CASSIGLNTEAFF. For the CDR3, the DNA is TGCGCCAGCAGCATAGGACTAAACACTGAAGCTTTCTTT.

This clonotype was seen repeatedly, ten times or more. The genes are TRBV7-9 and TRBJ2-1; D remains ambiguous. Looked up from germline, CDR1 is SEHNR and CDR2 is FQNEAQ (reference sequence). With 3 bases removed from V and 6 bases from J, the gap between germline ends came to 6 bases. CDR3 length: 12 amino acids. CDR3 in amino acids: CASSLPSNEQFF. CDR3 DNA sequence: TGTGCCAGCAGCTTGCCCTCCAATGAGCAGTTCTTC.

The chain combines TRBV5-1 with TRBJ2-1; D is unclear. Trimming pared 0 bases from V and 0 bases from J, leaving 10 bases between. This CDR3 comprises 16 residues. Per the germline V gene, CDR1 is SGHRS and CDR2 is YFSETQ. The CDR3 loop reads CASSLASLSSYNEQFF. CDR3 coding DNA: TGCGCCAGCAGCTTGGCCTCACTAAGCTCCTACAATGAGCAGTTCTTC.

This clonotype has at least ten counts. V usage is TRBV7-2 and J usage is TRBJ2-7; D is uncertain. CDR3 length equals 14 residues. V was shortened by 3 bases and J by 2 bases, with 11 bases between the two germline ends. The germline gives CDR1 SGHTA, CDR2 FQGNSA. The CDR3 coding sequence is TGTGCCAGCAGCTTCGGTAGGTTAGCCTACGAGCAGTACTTC. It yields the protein CASSFGRLAYEQYF.

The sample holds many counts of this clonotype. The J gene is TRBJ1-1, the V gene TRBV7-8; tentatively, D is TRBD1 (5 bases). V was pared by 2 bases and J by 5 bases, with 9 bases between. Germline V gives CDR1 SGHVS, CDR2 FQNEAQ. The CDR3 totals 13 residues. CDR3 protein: CASSLQGMTEAFF. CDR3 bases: TGTGCCAGCAGCTTACAGGGAATGACTGAAGCTTTCTTT. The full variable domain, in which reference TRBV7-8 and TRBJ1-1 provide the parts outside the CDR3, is GAGVSQSPRYKVAKRGQDVALRCDPISGHVSLFWYQQALGQGPEFLTYFQNEAQLDKSGLPSDRFFAERPEGSVSTLKIQRTQQEDSAVYLCASSLQGMTEAFFGQGTRLTVV.

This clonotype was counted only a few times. CDR3 DNA sequence: TGTGCCAGCAGCGGGGGACTAGCGGGGAACTACGAGCAGTACTTC. Its protein product is CASSGGLAGNYEQYF. V gene TRBV5-4 combines with J gene TRBJ2-7, with 13 positions matching TRBD2. V shed 4 bases and J 3 bases; nucleotides not matched to a gene: 4. The CDR3 length is 15 residues. Germline CDR1 reads SGHNT; CDR2 reads YYREEE (reference sequence). The whole variable domain, remainder taken from reference TRBV5-4 and TRBJ2-7, is ETGVTQSPTHLIKTRGQQVTLRCSSQSGHNTVSWYQQALGQGPQFIFQYYREEENGRGNFPPRFSGLQFPNYSSELNVNALELDDSALYLCASSGGLAGNYEQYFGPGTRLTVT.

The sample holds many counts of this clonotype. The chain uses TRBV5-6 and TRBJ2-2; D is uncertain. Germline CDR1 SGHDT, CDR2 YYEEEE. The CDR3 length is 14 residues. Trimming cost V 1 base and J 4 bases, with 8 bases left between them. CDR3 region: CASSLRPGTGELFF. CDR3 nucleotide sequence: TGTGCCAGCAGCTTGCGGCCGGGCACCGGGGAGCTGTTTTTT.

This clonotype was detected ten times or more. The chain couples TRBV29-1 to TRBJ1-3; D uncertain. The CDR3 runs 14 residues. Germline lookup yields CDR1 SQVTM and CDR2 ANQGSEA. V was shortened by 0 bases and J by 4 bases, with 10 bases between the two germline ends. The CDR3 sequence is CSVEDPIAGNTIYF. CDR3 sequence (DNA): TGCAGCGTTGAAGACCCAATAGCCGGAAACACCATATATTTT.

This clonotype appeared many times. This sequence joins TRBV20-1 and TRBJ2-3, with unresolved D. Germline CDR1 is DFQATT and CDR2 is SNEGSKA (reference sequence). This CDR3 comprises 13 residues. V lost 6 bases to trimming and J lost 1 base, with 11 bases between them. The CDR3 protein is CSAALHGTDTQYF. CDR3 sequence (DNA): TGCAGTGCCGCACTTCACGGCACAGATACGCAGTATTTT.

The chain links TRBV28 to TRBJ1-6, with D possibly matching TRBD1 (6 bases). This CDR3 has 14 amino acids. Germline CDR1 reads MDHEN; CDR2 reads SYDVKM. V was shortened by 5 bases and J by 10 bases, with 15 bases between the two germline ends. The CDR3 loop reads CASSPPQGSSPLHF. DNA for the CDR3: TGTGCCAGCAGTCCCCCCCAGGGGTCATCACCCCTCCACTTT.

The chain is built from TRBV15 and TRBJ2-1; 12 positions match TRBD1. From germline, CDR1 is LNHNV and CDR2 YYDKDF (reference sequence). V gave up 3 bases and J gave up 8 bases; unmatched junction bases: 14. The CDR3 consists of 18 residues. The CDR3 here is CATSRTKGRDRGPDEQFF. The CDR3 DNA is TGTGCCACCAGCAGGACAAAGGGGCGGGACAGGGGGCCTGATGAGCAGTTCTTC.

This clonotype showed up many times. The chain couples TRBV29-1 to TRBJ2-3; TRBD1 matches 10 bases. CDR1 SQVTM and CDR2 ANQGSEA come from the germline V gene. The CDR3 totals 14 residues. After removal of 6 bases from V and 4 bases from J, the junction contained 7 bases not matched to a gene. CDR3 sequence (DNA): TGCAGCGTGGCCCCGGGACAGGGGTCAGATACGCAGTATTTT. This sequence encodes CSVAPGQGSDTQYF.

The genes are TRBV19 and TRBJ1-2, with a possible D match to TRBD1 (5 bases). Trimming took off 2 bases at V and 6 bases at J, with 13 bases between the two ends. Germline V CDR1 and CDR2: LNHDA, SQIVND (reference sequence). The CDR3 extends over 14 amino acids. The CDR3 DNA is TGTGCCAGTAGTATATCCCAGGGTATGGATGGCTACACCTTC. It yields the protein CASSISQGMDGYTF.

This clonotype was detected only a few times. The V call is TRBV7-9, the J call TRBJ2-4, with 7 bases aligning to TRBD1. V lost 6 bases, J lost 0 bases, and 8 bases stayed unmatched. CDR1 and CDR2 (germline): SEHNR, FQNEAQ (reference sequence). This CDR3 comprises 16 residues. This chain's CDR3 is CASSPLTGPAKNIQYF. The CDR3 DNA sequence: TGTGCCAGCAGTCCCCTGACAGGGCCAGCCAAAAACATTCAGTACTTC.

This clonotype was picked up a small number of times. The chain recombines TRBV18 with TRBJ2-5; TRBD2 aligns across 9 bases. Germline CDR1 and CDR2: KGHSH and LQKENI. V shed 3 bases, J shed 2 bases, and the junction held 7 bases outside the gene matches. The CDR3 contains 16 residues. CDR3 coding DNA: TGTGCCAGCTCACCGCCCCAAGCGGGGGGACAAGAGACCCAGTACTTC. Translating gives CASSPPQAGGQETQYF.

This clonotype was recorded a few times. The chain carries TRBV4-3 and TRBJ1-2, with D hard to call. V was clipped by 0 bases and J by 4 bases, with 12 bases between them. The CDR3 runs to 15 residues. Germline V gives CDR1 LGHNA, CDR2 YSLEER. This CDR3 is CASSQDGRTGYGYTF. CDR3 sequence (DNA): TGCGCCAGCAGCCAAGATGGCAGAACGGGCTATGGCTACACCTTC.

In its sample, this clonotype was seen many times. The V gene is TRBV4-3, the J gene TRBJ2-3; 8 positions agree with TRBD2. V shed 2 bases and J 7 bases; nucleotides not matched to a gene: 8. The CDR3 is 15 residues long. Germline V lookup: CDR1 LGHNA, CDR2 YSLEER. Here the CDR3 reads CASSQTGTRKNTQYF. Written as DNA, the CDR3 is TGCGCCAGCAGCCAAACCGGGACTAGAAAGAATACGCAGTATTTT.

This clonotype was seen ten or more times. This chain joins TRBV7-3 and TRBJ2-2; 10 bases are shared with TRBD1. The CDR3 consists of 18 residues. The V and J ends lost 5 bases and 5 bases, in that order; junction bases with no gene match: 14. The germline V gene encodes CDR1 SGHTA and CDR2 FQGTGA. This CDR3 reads CASSQTPGQGRGTGELFF. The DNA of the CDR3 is TGTGCCAGCAGCCAAACCCCGGGACAGGGGAGAGGAACCGGGGAGCTGTTTTTT.

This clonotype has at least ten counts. The CDR3: CASSFEGMRQPQHF. Here the CDR3 DNA reads TGCGCCAGCAGCTTTGAAGGGATGAGGCAGCCCCAGCATTTT. The rearrangement links TRBV5-1 to TRBJ1-5, with no clear D. The V end was cut by 2 bases, the J end by 7 bases, with 13 bases between. The CDR3 extends over 14 amino acids. In germline, CDR1 is SGHRS, CDR2 YFSETQ.